This T cell receptor beta chain was observed in a study of a mutant IDH1 vaccine in newly diagnosed glioma. The sample's time point: week 23, last vaccination. Every vaccination contained 300 ug of the mutant IDH1 20-mer peptide and was paired with topical imiquimod. Tumors from donors were new WHO grade 3 or 4 IDH1-mutant astrocytomas with ATRX loss. TCRdb's copy holds only in-frame clones and misses some; the assay was immunoSEQ multiplex PCR. The sample carries about 65,000 clones, approximately 84% recorded once. The ends were cut back, 5 bases at V and 0 bases at J, with 22 bases in the middle. CDR1 is SGHVS, CDR2 FQNEAQ, per germline. CDR3 length: 18 residues. With regard to this clone: Its antigen is still unknown.

This sequence joins TRBV7-8 and TRBJ2-5; a weak D match, TRBD2 (6 bases). This clonotype originated in a man aged 30 to 45 with glioma. Sequenced here: PBMCs, sampled from a glioma patient whose treatment included an IDH1 peptide vaccine. The CDR3 reads CASSPRWSSSGYQETQYF. The DNA of the CDR3 is TGTGCCAGCAGCCCCCGGTGGAGTAGTAGCGGATACCAAGAGACCCAGTACTTC.